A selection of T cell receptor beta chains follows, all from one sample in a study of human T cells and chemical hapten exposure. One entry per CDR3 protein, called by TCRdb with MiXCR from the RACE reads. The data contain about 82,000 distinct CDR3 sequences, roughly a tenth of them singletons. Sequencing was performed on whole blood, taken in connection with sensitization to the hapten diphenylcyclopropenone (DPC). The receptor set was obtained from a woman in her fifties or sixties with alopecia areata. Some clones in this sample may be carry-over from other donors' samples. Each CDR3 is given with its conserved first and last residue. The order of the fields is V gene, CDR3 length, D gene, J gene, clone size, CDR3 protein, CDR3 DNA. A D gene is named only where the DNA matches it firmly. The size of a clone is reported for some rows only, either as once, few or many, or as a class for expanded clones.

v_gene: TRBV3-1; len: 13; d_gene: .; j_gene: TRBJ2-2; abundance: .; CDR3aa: CASSPGPTGELFF; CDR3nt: TGTGCCAGCAGCCCAGGACCCACCGGGGAGCTGTTTTTT
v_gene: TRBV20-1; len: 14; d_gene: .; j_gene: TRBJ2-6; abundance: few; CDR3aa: CSASPLSGANVLTF; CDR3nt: TGCAGTGCCTCGCCGTTGTCTGGGGCCAACGTCCTGACTTTC
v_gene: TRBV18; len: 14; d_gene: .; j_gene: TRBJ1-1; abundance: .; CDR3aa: CASSLNRFGTEAFF; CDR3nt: TGTGCCAGCTCACTAAACCGATTCGGCACTGAAGCTTTCTTT
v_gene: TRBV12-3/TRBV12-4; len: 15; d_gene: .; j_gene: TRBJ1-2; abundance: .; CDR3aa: CASRPTLLGDYGYTF; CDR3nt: TGTGCCAGCAGACCCACCCTGTTGGGGGACTATGGCTACACCTTC
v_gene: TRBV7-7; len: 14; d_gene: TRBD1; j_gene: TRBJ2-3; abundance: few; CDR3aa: CASSPGQGGDTQYF; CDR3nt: TGTGCCAGCAGCCCCGGACAGGGGGGCGATACGCAGTATTTT
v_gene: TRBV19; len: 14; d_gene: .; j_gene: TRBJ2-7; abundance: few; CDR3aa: CASSIDRGSYEQYF; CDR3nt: TGTGCCAGTAGTATAGATCGAGGAAGCTACGAGCAGTACTTC
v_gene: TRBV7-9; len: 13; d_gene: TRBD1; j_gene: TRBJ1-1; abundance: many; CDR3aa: CASRRDSQTEAFF; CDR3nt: TGTGCCAGCAGACGGGACAGTCAGACTGAAGCTTTCTTT
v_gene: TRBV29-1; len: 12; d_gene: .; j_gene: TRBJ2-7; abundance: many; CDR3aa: CSVGTVAYEQYF; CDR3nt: TGCAGCGTAGGGACGGTAGCCTACGAGCAGTACTTC
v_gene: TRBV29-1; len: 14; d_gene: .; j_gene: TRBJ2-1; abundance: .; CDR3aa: CSVDPQGVDNEQFF; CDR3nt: TGCAGCGTTGATCCACAGGGTGTGGACAATGAGCAGTTCTTC
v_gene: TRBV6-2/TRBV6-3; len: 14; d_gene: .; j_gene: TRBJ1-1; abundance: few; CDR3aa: CASRTAAQNTEAFF; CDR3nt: TGTGCCAGCAGGACAGCGGCCCAGAACACTGAAGCTTTCTTT
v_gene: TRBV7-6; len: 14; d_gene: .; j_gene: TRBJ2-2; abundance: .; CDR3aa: CASSTGRYTGELFF; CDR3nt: TGTGCCAGCAGTACGGGACGGTACACCGGGGAGCTGTTTTTT
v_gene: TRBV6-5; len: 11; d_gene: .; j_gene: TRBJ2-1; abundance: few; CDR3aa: CASSYSGEQFF; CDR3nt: TGTGCCAGCAGTTACTCGGGGGAGCAGTTCTTC
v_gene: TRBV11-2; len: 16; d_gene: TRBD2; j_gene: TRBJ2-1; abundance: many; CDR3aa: CASSLGRTSAYNEQFF; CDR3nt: TGTGCCAGCAGCCTGGGGCGGACTAGCGCCTACAATGAGCAGTTCTTC
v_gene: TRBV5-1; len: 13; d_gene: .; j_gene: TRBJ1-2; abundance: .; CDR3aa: CASSLQAPYGYTF; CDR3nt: TGCGCCAGCAGTTTACAGGCCCCCTATGGCTACACCTTC
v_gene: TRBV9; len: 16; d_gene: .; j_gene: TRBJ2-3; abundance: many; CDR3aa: CASSVVPDLTTDTQYF; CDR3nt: TGTGCCAGCAGCGTAGTTCCGGACCTAACCACAGATACGCAGTATTTT
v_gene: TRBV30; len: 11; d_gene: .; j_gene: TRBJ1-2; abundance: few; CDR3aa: CAWNFHYGYTF; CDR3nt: TGTGCCTGGAACTTCCATTATGGCTACACCTTC